One sample yielded the 2 T cell receptor beta chains listed below, sequenced in a study of identical twins. Each CDR3 protein is one row after TCRdb ran MiXCR on the 5' RACE reads. The sample records roughly 240,000 distinct CDR3 sequences, around 7.6% being singletons. A further study also used this sample, focusing on yellow fever vaccine responses in identical twins.

Source material: CD8+ T cells sorted from blood. These receptors originate from a woman aged 18-29 years in good health.

This clonotype was observed a handful of times. V and J are TRBV4-1 and TRBJ1-5; D ambiguous. Trimming pared 1 base from V and 5 bases from J, leaving 9 bases between. CDR3 length: 14 amino acids. Germline-derived CDR1 and CDR2 are MGHRA and YSYEKL. The CDR3 region is CASSQGGFDQPQHF. For the CDR3, the DNA is TGCGCCAGCAGCCAAGGGGGATTCGATCAGCCCCAGCATTTT.

The chain couples TRBV5-6 to TRBJ2-2; a weak D match, TRBD2 (6 bases). The germline V gene has CDR1 SGHDT and CDR2 YYEEEE. V lost 3 bases and J 4 bases, leaving 7 bases between the germline ends. The CDR3 length is 13 residues. CDR3 protein: CASSYSGTGELFF. The CDR3 nucleotides are TGTGCCAGCAGCTATAGCGGCACCGGGGAGCTGTTTTTT.